This entry lists 8 T cell receptor beta chains sequenced from one sample in a study of T-cell reconstitution after alpha-beta-depleted transplantation in children. Construction of the TCRbeta library involved unique molecular identifiers. TCRdb recomputed calls from the PCR reads with MiXCR, one row per CDR3 protein. The sample contains hundreds of thousands of distinct CDR3 sequences, under 15% of which appear only once. The sample was PBMCs, mostly from graft donor cells, taken 360 days after TCRalphabeta/CD19-depleted stem cell transplant. These receptors all come from a male patient aged 5 to 17 who had a stem cell transplant for acute myeloid leukemia, so the T cells may come from the graft donor.

This sequence joins TRBV4-3 and TRBJ2-7; possibly TRBD1 or TRBD2 for D (5 bases each). V was pared by 0 bases and J by 2 bases, with 14 bases between. This CDR3 has 16 residues. Germline V gives CDR1 LGHNA, CDR2 YSLEER. The CDR3 is CASSQDRGRVPYEQYF. In DNA form, the CDR3 reads TGCGCCAGCAGCCAAGATCGGGGCAGGGTACCCTACGAGCAGTACTTC.

The chain uses TRBV20-1 and TRBJ2-7; 8 positions agree with TRBD1. The CDR3 runs 12 residues. Germline CDR1 and CDR2: DFQATT and SNEGSKA (reference sequence). CDR3 nucleotides: TGCAGCGCAGACAGGGGAGTAGGGGAGCAGTACTTC. This translates into CSADRGVGEQYF.

This clonotype was seen many times. The rearrangement uses TRBV6-1 and TRBJ2-7; the D call may be TRBD1 or TRBD2 (5 bases each). Per germline, CDR1 MNHNS and CDR2 SASEGT. V lost 10 bases to trimming and J lost 4 bases, with 20 bases between them. The CDR3 consists of 14 residues. The CDR3 loop reads CATIVPGRTYEQYF. The CDR3 DNA is TGTGCCACCATCGTTCCGGGACGCACTTACGAGCAGTACTTC.

This clonotype was seen ten or more times. The V and J genes are TRBV24-1 and TRBJ2-1; possibly TRBD2 for D (5 bases). The CDR3 totals 19 residues. Germline values: CDR1 KGHDR, CDR2 SFDVKD. Trimming pared 0 bases from V and 7 bases from J, leaving 24 bases between. CDR3 in DNA: TGTGCCACCAGTGATTTGCGCCCCCGAGGGCTCGGTACTACAAATGAGCAGTTCTTC. Protein product: CATSDLRPRGLGTTNEQFF.

The V gene is TRBV4-2, the J gene TRBJ2-7, with D perhaps matching TRBD1 or TRBD2 (5 bases each). The CDR3 consists of 16 residues. Germline CDR1 LGHNA, CDR2 YNFKEQ. Trimming removed 4 bases from V and 1 base from J, with 17 bases in between. The CDR3 nucleotides read TGTGCCAGCAGCCCGGGCCTCCGGGACGTATCCTACGAGCAGTACTTC. Its translation: CASSPGLRDVSYEQYF.

This clonotype has a count of ten or more. The chain has TRBV29-1 and TRBJ2-2, with TRBD2 as a possible D gene (6 bases). CDR1 is SQVTM, CDR2 ANQGSEA, per germline. The germline V and J ends were trimmed by 7 bases and 2 bases, with 17 bases remaining between them. The CDR3 length is 15 residues. For the CDR3, the DNA is TGCAGCGCTGATAGCGCGGGACTCAACACCGGGGAGCTGTTTTTT. Translation: CSADSAGLNTGELFF.

This clonotype has a handful of counts. The CDR3 spells CAISDASGRAEQFF. For the CDR3, the DNA is TGTGCCATCAGTGATGCTAGCGGGAGGGCCGAGCAGTTCTTC. The chain combines TRBV10-3 with TRBJ2-1, with 12 bases matching TRBD2. Germline CDR1 reads ENHRY; CDR2 reads SYGVKD. CDR3 length: 14 amino acids. V lost 3 bases to trimming and J lost 10 bases; unmatched junction nucleotides: 4.

This clonotype has just a few counts. The CDR3 DNA reads as TGCAGTGCTAGCTTGGGACAGGGGGGAAGTGAGCAGTTCTTC. It is translated as CSASLGQGGSEQFF. This chain uses TRBV20-1 with TRBJ2-1, with TRBD1 matching 11 bases. CDR1 and CDR2 from the germline V gene are DFQATT and SNEGSKA (reference sequence). The trim removed 3 bases at V and 9 bases at J, leaving 7 bases unmatched. This CDR3 has 14 amino acids.